This T cell receptor (beta chain) was documented in a study of blood T cell repertoires in COVID-19. CDR1 is PRHDT, CDR2 FYEKMQ, per germline (reference sequence). With 5 bases clipped from V and 1 base from J, the junction kept 5 bases outside the gene matches. The CDR3 is made up of 15 amino acids. Generated by immunoSEQ multiplex PCR, the TCRdb table keeps only in-frame clones and is missing some. The sample carries fewer than 350,000 clones, around 85% recorded once. Sequenced input: PBMCs or T cells enriched from blood (not recorded which). The sequence derives from a woman in her thirties or forties who had recovered from COVID-19. This chain connects TRBV13 to TRBJ2-1, with 7 bases that match TRBD1. CDR3 nucleotides: TGTGCCAGCAGCGGCAGGGGGATGTCCTACAATGAGCAGTTCTTC. It codes for CASSGRGMSYNEQFF. Complete variable domain (other parts from reference TRBV13 and TRBJ2-1): AAGVIQSPRHLIKEKRETATLKCYPIPRHDTVYWYQQGPGQDPQFLISFYEKMQSDKGSIPDRFSAQQFSDYHSELNMSSLELGDSALYFCASSGRGMSYNEQFFGPGTRLTVL.